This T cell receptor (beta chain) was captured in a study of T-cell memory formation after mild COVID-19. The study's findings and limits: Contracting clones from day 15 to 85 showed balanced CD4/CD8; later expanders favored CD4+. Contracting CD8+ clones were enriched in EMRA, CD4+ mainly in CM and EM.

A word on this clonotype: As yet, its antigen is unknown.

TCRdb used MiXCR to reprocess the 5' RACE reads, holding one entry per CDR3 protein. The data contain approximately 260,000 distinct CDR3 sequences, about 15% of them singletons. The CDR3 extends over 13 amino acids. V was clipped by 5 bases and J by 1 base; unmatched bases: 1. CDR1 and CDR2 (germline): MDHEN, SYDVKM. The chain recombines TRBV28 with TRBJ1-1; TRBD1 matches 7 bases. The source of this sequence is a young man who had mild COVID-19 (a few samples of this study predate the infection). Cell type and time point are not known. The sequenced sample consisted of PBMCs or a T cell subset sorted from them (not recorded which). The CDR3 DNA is TGTGCCAGCAGTCACAGGGGGAACACTGAAGCTTTCTTT. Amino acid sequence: CASSHRGNTEAFF.